The clone carrying this T cell receptor beta chain was seen more than once but under ten times. Its antigen is not identified. TCRdb processed the 5' RACE reads anew with MiXCR; each CDR3 protein has one entry. The sample has roughly 120,000 distinct CDR3 sequences; around 14% are singletons. This specimen comes from a study of early T cells in non-severe SARS-CoV-2 infection. Study results and limitations: The VDJdb matching leaned toward anti-spike CD8 responses and overlooked private and CD4 specificities.

The receptor comes from an adult who was a healthcare worker with PCR-confirmed SARS-CoV-2 infection or an uninfected control (not recorded which). The source material was whole blood.

The CDR3 reads CASIETINTEAFF. CDR3 nucleotide sequence: TGTGCCAGCATAGAAACAATTAACACTGAAGCTTTCTTT. The chain carries TRBV2 and TRBJ1-1; no clear D gene. Trimming shortened V by 7 bases and J by 2 bases, and 11 bases separated the two germline ends. The CDR3 covers 13 residues. Germline CDR1 and CDR2: SNHLY and FYNNEI.